The 8 T cell receptor beta chains reported below all come from one sample, sequenced in a study of human T cells and chemical hapten exposure (dated by TCRdb to about 2021). Total RNA was isolated from unfractionated whole blood collected in Tempus Blood RNA tubes. The library was obtained by 5' RACE. Reads for this sample came from an Illumina MiSeq. The raw public reads went through TCRdb reprocessing: fastp at Q25, MiXCR clone calling, in-frame beta chains kept. CDR3 protein duplicates are merged, each entry listing the most common genes and DNA. Across this sample there are around 140,000 distinct CDR3 sequences, with around 4% seen only once. Of the sample, 1.2% to 1.5% is held by the ten largest clones. The receptors shown here come from a female donor in good health.

This clonotype was seen many times. The CDR3 protein is CASSAGQGAYEQYF. For the CDR3, the DNA is TGTGCCAGCAGCGCGGGGCAGGGGGCATACGAGCAGTACTTC. The chain uses TRBV5-6 and TRBJ2-7; 8 bases match TRBD1. CDR1 is SGHDT and CDR2 is YYEEEE in the germline V gene. This CDR3 comprises 14 residues. V trimming: 4 bases; J trimming: 4 bases; junction bases outside the gene matches: 7. The variable domain in full, completed from reference TRBV5-6 and TRBJ2-7, reads DAGVTQSPTHLIKTRGQQVTLRCSPKSGHDTVSWYQQALGQGPQFIFQYYEEEERQRGNFPDRFSGHQFPNYSSELNVNALLLGDSALYLCASSAGQGAYEQYFGPGTRLTVT.

This clonotype came up many times. The chain combines TRBV3-1 with TRBJ1-1; a weak D match, TRBD1 (5 bases). Trimming removed 1 base from V and 4 bases from J, with 10 bases in between. This CDR3 region has 14 residues. CDR1 is LGHDT and CDR2 is YNNKEL in the germline V gene (reference sequence). The CDR3 DNA sequence: TGTGCCAGCAGCCAAGTAGGGGTCGGCACTGAAGCTTTCTTT. Protein sequence: CASSQVGVGTEAFF.

Many counts were recorded for this clonotype. The V and J genes are TRBV19 and TRBJ1-1; D is ambiguous. The CDR3 extends over 15 amino acids. Germline values: CDR1 LNHDA, CDR2 SQIVND (reference sequence). Trimming took 3 bases from V and 1 from J, leaving 12 bases between them. The CDR3 loop is CASSIGVLGNTEAFF. CDR3 nucleotides: TGTGCCAGTAGTATCGGGGTCTTGGGGAACACTGAAGCTTTCTTT.

This clonotype has at least ten counts. The CDR3 nucleotides read TGCAGCGTTGAAGATCCGCTTTTCATAGAGATCATGAACACTGAAGCTTTCTTT. Encoded protein: CSVEDPLFIEIMNTEAFF. The V gene is TRBV29-1, the J gene TRBJ1-1; no clear D. The CDR3 has 18 residues. Germline lookup yields CDR1 SQVTM and CDR2 ANQGSEA. Deletions cut 0 bases from V and 0 bases from J, with 20 bases between.

This clonotype was detected many times. The rearrangement links TRBV7-3 to TRBJ2-1; no reliable D call. Trimming removed 1 base at V and 6 bases at J, with 7 bases between. Germline V gene data show CDR1 as SGHTA and CDR2 as FQGTGA. The CDR3 extends over 13 amino acids. The CDR3 sequence is CASSLSSFNEQFF. CDR3 DNA sequence: TGTGCCAGCAGCTTAAGTTCGTTCAATGAGCAGTTCTTC.

Many counts were recorded for this clonotype. The chain carries TRBV5-1 and TRBJ2-3, with TRBD2 matching over 8 bases. The CDR3 is 14 amino acids. With V trimmed by 4 bases and J by 2 bases, 3 bases remained unmatched. CDR1 and CDR2 from the germline V gene are SGHRS and YFSETQ. CDR3: CASSERGFTDTQYF. The CDR3 nucleotides are TGCGCCAGCAGCGAGCGGGGGTTCACAGATACGCAGTATTTT.

This clonotype has a count of ten or more. The chain recombines TRBV20-1 with TRBJ1-1, with D uncertain. V lost 3 bases to trimming and J lost 3 bases, with 14 bases between them. Germline V gene data show CDR1 as DFQATT and CDR2 as SNEGSKA (reference sequence). The length of the CDR3 is 14 residues. The CDR3 DNA sequence: TGCAGTGCTAGTGCCGGAATTCGTGACACTGAAGCTTTCTTT. Translation: CSASAGIRDTEAFF.

Ten or more counts support this clonotype. This chain uses TRBV18 with TRBJ1-1, with a possible D match to TRBD1 (6 bases). The germline V gene encodes CDR1 KGHSH and CDR2 LQKENI. The CDR3 covers 13 residues. With 4 bases removed from V and 10 bases from J, the gap between germline ends came to 16 bases. CDR3 in amino acids: CASSQQGNLGAFF. The CDR3 DNA reads TGTGCCAGCTCACAGCAGGGGAACTTAGGAGCTTTCTTT.